This TCR beta chain originates from a study of blood T cell repertoires in COVID-19. The CDR3 extends over 16 amino acids. The V segment lost 1 base and the J segment 2 bases; nucleotides outside the gene matches: 5. Germline V lookup: CDR1 SGHRS, CDR2 YFSETQ. The table came from immunoSEQ multiplex PCR; TCRdb's copy has only in-frame clones and leaves some out. Of 150,000 to 200,000 clones listed, approximately 80% are singletons. This TCR came from a woman in her fifties or sixties who had recovered from COVID-19. The chain links TRBV5-1 to TRBJ2-3; 9 bases are a match to TRBD2. Sequencing was done on a sample of PBMCs or T cells enriched from blood (not recorded which). The CDR3 region has the DNA TGCGCCAGCAGCTTGAGCCTAGCGGGGACCACAGATACGCAGTATTTT. Encoded protein: CASSLSLAGTTDTQYF.